The clone carrying this T cell receptor (beta chain) occurred many times. Its antigen is as yet unknown. It was through 5'RACE template switching that TCR cDNA was made, with a universal primer site and UMIs added. One entry per CDR3 protein results from TCRdb running MiXCR on the 5' RACE reads. This repertoire shows 68,000 or so distinct CDR3 sequences, about 7.8% found once; its top ten account for 36%. The entry originates in a study of T cells after yellow fever vaccination. Whole-study findings and limits: Post-booster samples contained most primary-vaccination clones (more than 95% CD4, around 88% CD8). A minor fraction of clonotypes spanned both CD4 and CD8 compartments.

Trimming cost V 6 bases and J 5 bases; bases outside gene matches: 8. This CDR3 region has 14 residues. The source material was CD8+ T cells sorted from PBMCs, sampled 15 days after the yellow fever booster vaccination. This clonotype was obtained from a man aged 25-45 years who received the YFV17D yellow fever vaccine. The rearrangement joins TRBV12-3 or TRBV12-4 to TRBJ2-7; 9 positions match TRBD1. CDR3 sequence: CASRQTGGLDEQYF. Written as DNA, the CDR3 is TGTGCCAGCAGGCAGACAGGGGGTCTCGACGAGCAGTACTTC.